A single sample is the source of the 2 T cell receptor beta chains below, sequenced in a study of graft-versus-host responses after intestinal transplantation. Generated by immunoSEQ multiplex PCR, the TCRdb table keeps only in-frame clones and is missing some. This table has about 19,000 clones, around nine tenths appearing once. The source material was PBMCs, sampled approximately 33 weeks after intestinal transplant. These receptors were obtained from a human patient who received an intestinal transplant, so some T cells may come from the graft donor.

The CDR3 DNA follows: TGTGCCAGCAGCAAATGGACAGGGGGCGAAAAACTGTTTTTT. Amino acid sequence: CASSKWTGGEKLFF. The chain couples TRBV7-6 to TRBJ1-4, with 11 bases matching TRBD1. Germline CDR1 is SGHVS and CDR2 is FNYEAQ. The CDR3 has 14 amino acids. Trimming cost V 5 bases and J 8 bases; bases outside gene matches: 4.

The rearrangement joins TRBV5-4 to TRBJ2-5, with D perhaps TRBD1 (5 bases). The length of the CDR3 is 14 residues. The V end was cut by 0 bases, the J end by 1 base, with 7 bases between. Germline CDR1 reads SGHNT; CDR2 reads YYREEE (reference sequence). CDR3 amino acids: CASSLVGAQETQYF. CDR3 bases: TGTGCCAGCAGCTTGGTTGGGGCCCAAGAGACCCAGTACTTC.